The 30 T cell receptor beta chains listed next were all sequenced from one sample in a study of cytomegalovirus exposure and HLA in healthy donors. PCR employed 60 Vbeta and 13 Jbeta primers. TCRdb's table, derived via immunoSEQ multiplex PCR, lists solely in-frame clones and lacks some. The sample lists approximately 110,000 clones, approximately 78% occurring once. The sample consisted of PBMCs. The origin of the receptors is a woman in her twenties or thirties in good health and CMV-seronegative.

V and J are TRBV19 and TRBJ2-3; TRBD2 agrees at 12 bases. V was clipped by 6 bases and J by 2 bases; unmatched bases: 3. The CDR3 sequence is 15 residues long. From germline, CDR1 is LNHDA and CDR2 SQIVND (reference sequence). The CDR3 DNA reads as TGTGCCAGTAGGGGACTAGCGGGCAACACAGATACGCAGTATTTT. Amino acid sequence: CASRGLAGNTDTQYF.

The rearrangement links TRBV2 to TRBJ1-1, with D possibly matching TRBD1 (6 bases). V lost 4 bases to trimming and J lost 4 bases, with 10 bases between them. The CDR3 has 13 residues. Germline loops: CDR1 SNHLY, CDR2 FYNNEI. The CDR3 reads CASSGRGSTEAFF. CDR3 in DNA: TGTGCCAGCAGTGGTAGGGGGTCCACTGAAGCTTTCTTT.

To note about this clone: Other DNA variants within this sample encode the same CDR3. The chain recombines TRBV19 with TRBJ2-7, with a tentative D call TRBD1 (6 bases). Germline CDR1 reads LNHDA; CDR2 reads SQIVND (reference sequence). The V end lost 3 bases, the J end lost 3 bases, and 12 bases lay between the germline ends. The CDR3 is made up of 14 amino acids. In DNA, the CDR3 is TGTGCCAGTAGTATCGGCAGGGGTAGCTACGAGCAGTACTTC. It specifies CASSIGRGSYEQYF.

The chain employs TRBV7-2 and TRBJ1-1, with D unresolved. The CDR3 runs to 13 residues. Per the germline V gene, CDR1 is SGHTA and CDR2 is FQGNSA. The V gene lost 5 bases and the J gene lost 1 base, with 8 bases spanning the gap. This CDR3 reads CASSIGWNTEAFF. CDR3 coding DNA: TGTGCCAGCAGCATCGGGTGGAACACTGAAGCTTTCTTT. The variable domain in full, completed from reference TRBV7-2 and TRBJ1-1, reads GAGVSQSPSNKVTEKGKDVELRCDPISGHTALYWYRQSLGQGLEFLIYFQGNSAPDKSGLPSDRFSAERTGGSVSTLTIQRTQQEDSAVYLCASSIGWNTEAFFGQGTRLTVV.

The V gene is TRBV9, the J gene TRBJ2-2; TRBD2 might be the D (5 bases). The germline V and J ends were trimmed by 0 bases and 0 bases, with 12 bases remaining between them. This CDR3 is 17 amino acids long. Germline assignment: CDR1 SGDLS and CDR2 YYNGEE. CDR3 sequence (DNA): TGTGCCAGCAGCGTAGATCGTTCGGGATCGAACACCGGGGAGCTGTTTTTT. Protein sequence: CASSVDRSGSNTGELFF.

The chain has TRBV27 and TRBJ1-3; a weak D match, TRBD1 (5 bases). The V gene lost 2 bases and the J gene lost 2 bases, with 7 bases spanning the gap. The CDR3 runs 14 residues. Germline V lookup: CDR1 MNHEY, CDR2 SMNVEV (reference sequence). The CDR3 spells CASSLQGTGNTIYF. The CDR3 nucleotides are TGTGCCAGCAGTTTACAGGGCACTGGAAACACCATATATTTT.

V usage is TRBV21-1 and J usage is TRBJ2-5; the table's D call TRBD2 went unverified against the DNA. TRBV21-1 corresponds to a pseudogene. CDR3 length: 13 residues. CDR3 sequence reads: CASSKVVIETQYF. The CDR3 bases are TGTGCCAGCAGCAAAGTAGTGATCGAGACCCAGTACTTC.

This chain joins TRBV5-1 and TRBJ1-6; TRBD1 matches 7 bases. J was trimmed by 7 bases and V by 4 bases; bases with no gene match: 8. The CDR3 totals 15 residues. Germline assignment: CDR1 SGHRS and CDR2 YFSETQ. CDR3 nucleotide sequence: TGCGCCAGCAGCGACCAGACAGGGTCGAATTCACCCCTCCACTTT. The encoded protein is CASSDQTGSNSPLHF.

The V gene is TRBV9, the J gene TRBJ1-5; possible D gene TRBD1, 6 bases. CDR1 SGDLS and CDR2 YYNGEE come from the germline V gene. Trimming removed 0 bases from V and 5 bases from J, with 9 bases in between. The CDR3 has 14 residues. The CDR3 coding sequence is TGTGCCAGCAGCGTAGGGGGGCGCGATCAGCCCCAGCATTTT. Protein sequence: CASSVGGRDQPQHF.

The chain combines TRBV4-2 with TRBJ2-6, with TRBD2 matching 11 bases. The V gene end was trimmed by 6 bases and the J gene end by 2 bases; junction bases not matched to a gene: 15. Per germline, CDR1 LGHNA and CDR2 YNFKEQ. CDR3 size: 20 residues. As DNA, the CDR3 is TGTGCCAGCAGTCCTACTAGCGGGAGAGTTATCTCGCCTGGGGCCAACGTCCTGACTTTC. It is translated as CASSPTSGRVISPGANVLTF.

The chain employs TRBV11-3 and TRBJ2-3, with 12 positions matching TRBD2. V shed 5 bases and J 5 bases; nucleotides not matched to a gene: 8. The CDR3 consists of 16 residues. CDR1 is SGHNT and CDR2 is YENEEA in the germline V gene. DNA for the CDR3: TGTGCCAGCAGCCCGAGGACTAGCGGGGATGAAGATACGCAGTATTTT. It is translated as CASSPRTSGDEDTQYF. The variable domain in full, with the rest retrieved from reference TRBV11-3 and TRBJ2-3, is EAGVVQSPRYKIIEKKQPVAFWCNPISGHNTLYWYLQNLGQGPELLIRYENEEAVDDSQLPKDRFSAERLKGVDSTLKIQPAELGDSAVYLCASSPRTSGDEDTQYFGPGTRLTVL.

This chain connects TRBV6-6 to TRBJ1-4; the D is unclear. Germline CDR1 is MNHNY and CDR2 is SVGAGI (reference sequence). This CDR3 is 15 amino acids long. Trimming cost V 5 bases and J 0 bases, with 10 bases left between them. The CDR3 coding sequence is TGTGCCAGCAGTGACATCCAGGCAACTAATGAAAAACTGTTTTTT. It is translated as CASSDIQATNEKLFF.

The CDR3 sequence: CASSPQLGLTYNEQFF. The DNA for the CDR3 is TGTGCCAGCAGCCCCCAGCTGGGACTGACGTACAATGAGCAGTTCTTC. The gene calls are TRBV9 and TRBJ2-1; possibly TRBD2 for D (6 bases). Trimming pared 4 bases from V and 4 bases from J, leaving 18 bases between. This CDR3 comprises 16 residues. Looked up from germline, CDR1 is SGDLS and CDR2 is YYNGEE. Full variable domain (missing parts from reference TRBV9 and TRBJ2-1): DSGVTQTPKHLITATGQRVTLRCSPRSGDLSVYWYQQSLDQGLQFLIQYYNGEERAKGNILERFSAQQFPDLHSELNLSSLELGDSALYFCASSPQLGLTYNEQFFGPGTRLTVL.

As for this clone: One junction end disagrees with the germline gene, perhaps due to a read error. The chain uses TRBV7-9 and TRBJ2-5; TRBD2 aligns across 7 bases. Germline V gene lookup returns CDR1 SEHNR and CDR2 FQNEAQ (reference sequence). The CDR3 totals 13 residues. This CDR3 is CASSLARLATLNF. The CDR3 DNA is TGTGCCAGCAGCTTAGCGAGACTAGCTACCCTCAACTTC.

This clone is a singleton in its sample. V and J are TRBV7-9 and TRBJ2-3; 13 positions agree with TRBD2. CDR1 SEHNR and CDR2 FQNEAQ come from the germline V gene (reference sequence). J gave up 0 bases and V 3 bases, and 9 bases lay outside the gene matches. The CDR3 covers 19 residues. This CDR3 reads CASSLGLAGTKGSTDTQYF. CDR3 bases: TGTGCCAGCAGCTTGGGACTAGCGGGAACCAAAGGGAGCACAGATACGCAGTATTTT.

The rearrangement joins TRBV6-5 to TRBJ2-1; perhaps TRBD2 as D (5 bases). Trimming removed 6 bases from V and 2 bases from J, with 14 bases in between. The CDR3 extends over 15 amino acids. Per the germline V gene, CDR1 is MNHEY and CDR2 is SVGAGI. The CDR3 sequence is CASSALEAAYNEQFF. DNA for the CDR3: TGTGCCAGCAGCGCCTTGGAGGCAGCCTACAATGAGCAGTTCTTC.

This clone showed up just a few times. The chain carries TRBV5-1 and TRBJ1-6; D is possibly TRBD1 (5 bases). Germline CDR1 SGHRS, CDR2 YFSETQ. This CDR3 spans 14 amino acids. The germline V and J ends were trimmed by 3 bases and 6 bases, with 10 bases remaining between them. The CDR3, as DNA: TGCGCCAGCAGCTCAGACAGTCCTAATTCACCCCTCCACTTT. It encodes CASSSDSPNSPLHF.

The chain employs TRBV18 and TRBJ1-5; a possible D gene is TRBD1 (5 bases). CDR3 length equals 15 residues. Germline V CDR1 and CDR2: KGHSH, LQKENI. V lost 2 bases, J lost 1 base, and 9 bases lay in between. The DNA of the CDR3 is TGTGCCAGCTCACCAAGGGAGGGGAGCAATCAGCCCCAGCATTTT. Translation gives CASSPREGSNQPQHF.

V and J are TRBV19 and TRBJ2-3; 11 bases match TRBD1. Trimming cost V 4 bases and J 5 bases; bases outside gene matches: 2. The CDR3 runs 14 residues. Germline CDR1 is LNHDA and CDR2 is SQIVND (reference sequence). For the CDR3, the DNA is TGTGCCAGTAGTACCGGGACAGGGGGAGATACGCAGTATTTT. This codes for CASSTGTGGDTQYF.

The V call is TRBV5-1, the J call TRBJ2-1; D is perhaps TRBD2 (6 bases). V was pared by 0 bases and J by 7 bases, with 8 bases between. This CDR3 region has 13 residues. Germline values: CDR1 SGHRS, CDR2 YFSETQ. The CDR3 sequence is CASSLAGVNEQFF. DNA of the CDR3: TGCGCCAGCAGCTTGGCGGGGGTGAATGAGCAGTTCTTC.

The chain employs TRBV11-3 and TRBJ2-5, with a tentative D call TRBD2 (6 bases). The germline gives CDR1 SGHNT, CDR2 YENEEA. V lost 1 base and J lost 5, with 11 bases in between. The CDR3 runs 14 residues. CDR3 coding DNA: TGTGCCAGCAGCTTAGGTTGGGGGGATGAGACCCAGTACTTC. Encoded protein: CASSLGWGDETQYF.

This clone was picked up a small number of times. J is TRBJ2-3 and V is TRBV13; 10 bases align to TRBD2. The V gene end was trimmed by 5 bases and the J gene end by 2 bases; junction bases not matched to a gene: 13. Per the germline V gene, CDR1 is PRHDT and CDR2 is FYEKMQ (reference sequence). The CDR3 length is 18 residues. CDR3 amino acids: CASSGASGSLDNTDTQYF. The CDR3 DNA reads as TGTGCCAGCAGCGGTGCTAGCGGGAGTTTGGATAACACAGATACGCAGTATTTT.

The chain links TRBV30 to TRBJ1-4; TRBD1 aligns across 8 bases. The J segment lost 6 bases and the V segment lost 8 bases, leaving 23 bases of the junction unmatched. CDR1 is GTSNPN, CDR2 SVGIG, per germline (reference sequence). CDR3 length: 18 residues. The CDR3 protein is CAGLVSTGVRVGDEKLFF. The CDR3 nucleotides read TGTGCCGGATTAGTCTCGACAGGGGTCAGGGTGGGCGATGAAAAACTGTTTTTT.

The chain recombines TRBV6-4 with TRBJ2-7; D may be TRBD1 (6 bases). Trimming pared 5 bases from V and 5 bases from J, leaving 22 bases between. Germline loops: CDR1 MRHNA, CDR2 SNTAGT. The CDR3 length is 16 residues. CDR3 loop: CASSYSPGVGVNEQYF. The CDR3 nucleotides are TGTGCCAGCAGTTATTCCCCAGGGGTCGGTGTTAACGAGCAGTACTTC.

The chain joins TRBV7-5 to TRBJ2-3; the listed D gene, TRBD2, was not tested against the DNA. TRBV7-5 is termed a pseudogene. The CDR3 extends over 14 amino acids. The DNA for the CDR3 is TGTGCCAGAAGCTTTCGGGGAAGCACAGATACGCAGTATTTT. Translation: CARSFRGSTDTQYF.

This clone was seen more than once but under ten times. J is TRBJ2-1 and V is TRBV14; 12 bases fit TRBD2. V gave up 1 base and J gave up 7 bases; unmatched junction bases: 2. CDR1 is SGHDN, CDR2 FVKESK, per germline. The CDR3 is 15 residues long. CDR3 sequence reads: CASSQGLAGANEQFF. In DNA, the CDR3 is TGTGCCAGCAGCCAAGGACTAGCGGGAGCGAATGAGCAGTTCTTC.

The chain is built from TRBV5-1 and TRBJ2-7; 10 bases align to TRBD1. Trimming cost V 3 bases and J 5 bases; bases outside gene matches: 11. The germline gives CDR1 SGHRS, CDR2 YFSETQ. CDR3 length equals 16 residues. CDR3 coding DNA: TGCGCCAGCAGCTCTTCAAGAGGGGGACAGGGGAACGAGCAGTACTTC. The encoded protein is CASSSSRGGQGNEQYF. The variable domain in full, completed from reference TRBV5-1 and TRBJ2-7, reads KAGVTQTPRYLIKTRGQQVTLSCSPISGHRSVSWYQQTPGQGLQFLFEYFSETQRNKGNFPGRFSGRQFSNSRSEMNVSTLELGDSALYLCASSSSRGGQGNEQYFGPGTRLTVT.

In its sample, this clone was seen once. The chain carries TRBV7-9 and TRBJ2-3; possible D gene TRBD2, 5 bases. Trimming pared 7 bases from V and 5 bases from J, leaving 16 bases between. Germline CDR1 is SEHNR and CDR2 is FQNEAQ (reference sequence). The CDR3 contains 14 residues. As DNA, the CDR3 is TGTGCCAGCATTCGATACGGGGTGGGAGATACGCAGTATTTT. It is translated as CASIRYGVGDTQYF.

This clone was picked up many times. The V call is TRBV6-5, the J call TRBJ1-1; D uncertain. CDR1 and CDR2 from the germline V gene are MNHEY and SVGAGI. V lost 6 bases, J lost 1 base, and 9 bases lay in between. This CDR3 is built from 13 residues. The CDR3 DNA is TGTGCCAGCAGCTCCCGGGAGAACACTGAAGCTTTCTTT. This sequence encodes CASSSRENTEAFF.

The rearrangement links TRBV7-2 to TRBJ1-5; TRBD1 aligns across 9 bases. Germline V gives CDR1 SGHTA, CDR2 FQGNSA. This CDR3 comprises 16 residues. Trimming cost V 3 bases and J 2 bases; bases outside gene matches: 5. In nucleotides, the CDR3 is TGTGCCAGCAGCTTGACAGGGGGATTCGGCAATCAGCCCCAGCATTTT. It encodes CASSLTGGFGNQPQHF.